A selection of T cell receptor beta chains follows, all from one sample in a study of cytomegalovirus exposure and HLA in healthy donors. Using immunoSEQ multiplex PCR, the repertoire was profiled, and TCRdb retains in-frame clones only, with some absent. The sample records about 200,000 clones, 65% to 80% being singletons. The sample taken for sequencing was PBMCs. Receptor source: a man aged 35 to 55 in good health and CMV-seronegative. CDR3s include the opening cysteine and the closing phenylalanine or tryptophan. Each record gives: V gene, CDR3 protein.

>TRBV5-1
CASSRRGPGELFF
>TRBV5-1
CASSLETSGGAGDTQYF
>TRBV5-6
CASSLWSSGNTIYF
>TRBV29-1
CSVEDVRGGFYEQYF
>TRBV7-3
CASSLGTGGEYGYTF
>TRBV19
CASSTAGVGGEQFF
>TRBV7-3
CASSPGHGSYEQYF
>TRBV5-4
CASSSDRGQSEQYF
>TRBV6-5
CASSYFPQGNTEAFF
>TRBV5-5
CASSLGPRETQYF
>TRBV10-3
CAISKGQEGAKNIQYF
>TRBV27
CASSGSGVSNTQYF
>TRBV9
CASSPGQGPYEQYF
>TRBV6-6
CASGQGAQRGYTF
>TRBV27
CASSSLGRKETQYF
>TRBV28
CASSYRKETQYF
>TRBV10-3
CAGSTRNEQFF
>TRBV7-6
CASSLTLASYEQYF
>TRBV6-4
CASSDGAGANNEQFF
>TRBV4-1
CASSPDTERRTF
>TRBV21-1
CASSRRTGPSYEQYF
>TRBV28
CASSTNPGTGANVLTF